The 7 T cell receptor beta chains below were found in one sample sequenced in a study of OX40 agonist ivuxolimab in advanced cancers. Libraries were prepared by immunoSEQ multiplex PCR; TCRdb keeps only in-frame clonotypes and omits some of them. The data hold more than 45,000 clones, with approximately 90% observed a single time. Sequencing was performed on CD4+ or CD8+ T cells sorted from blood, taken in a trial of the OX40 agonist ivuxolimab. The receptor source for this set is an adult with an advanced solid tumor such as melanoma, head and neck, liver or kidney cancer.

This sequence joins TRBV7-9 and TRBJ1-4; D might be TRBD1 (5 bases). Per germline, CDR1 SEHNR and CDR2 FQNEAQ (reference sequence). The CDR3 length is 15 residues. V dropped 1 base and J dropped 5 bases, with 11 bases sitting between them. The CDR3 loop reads CASSLEAGLNEKLFF. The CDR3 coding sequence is TGTGCCAGCAGCTTAGAGGCAGGGCTAAATGAAAAACTGTTTTTT.

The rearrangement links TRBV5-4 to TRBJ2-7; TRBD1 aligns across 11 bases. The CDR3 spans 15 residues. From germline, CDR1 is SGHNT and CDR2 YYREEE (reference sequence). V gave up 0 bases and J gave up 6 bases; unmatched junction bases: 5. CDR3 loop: CASSLVGGQGGEQYF. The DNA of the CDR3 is TGTGCCAGCAGCTTGGTTGGGGGACAGGGGGGCGAGCAGTACTTC.

This CDR3 reads CASSPDRAPAETQYF. The CDR3 coding sequence is TGTGCCAGCAGTCCCGACAGGGCCCCGGCGGAGACCCAGTACTTC. V usage is TRBV7-9 and J usage is TRBJ2-5; 7 nucleotides match TRBD1. The ends lost 6 bases at V and 5 bases at J; junction bases unmatched: 12. The CDR3 runs 15 residues. Germline loops: CDR1 SEHNR, CDR2 FQNEAQ (reference sequence).

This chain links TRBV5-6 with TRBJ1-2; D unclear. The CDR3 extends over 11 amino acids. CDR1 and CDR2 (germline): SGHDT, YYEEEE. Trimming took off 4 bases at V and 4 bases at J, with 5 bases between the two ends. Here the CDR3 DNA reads TGTGCCAGCAGCGGCGGCTATGGCTACACCTTC. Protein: CASSGGYGYTF. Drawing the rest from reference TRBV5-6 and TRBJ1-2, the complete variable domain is DAGVTQSPTHLIKTRGQQVTLRCSPKSGHDTVSWYQQALGQGPQFIFQYYEEEERQRGNFPDRFSGHQFPNYSSELNVNALLLGDSALYLCASSGGYGYTFGSGTRLTVV.

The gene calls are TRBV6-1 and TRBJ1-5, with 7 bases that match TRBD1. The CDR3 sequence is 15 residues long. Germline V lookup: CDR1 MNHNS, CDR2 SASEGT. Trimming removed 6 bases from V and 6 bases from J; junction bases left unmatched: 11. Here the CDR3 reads CASSHGTDGSQPQHF. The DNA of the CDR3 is TGTGCCAGCAGCCATGGGACAGACGGGAGTCAGCCCCAGCATTTT.

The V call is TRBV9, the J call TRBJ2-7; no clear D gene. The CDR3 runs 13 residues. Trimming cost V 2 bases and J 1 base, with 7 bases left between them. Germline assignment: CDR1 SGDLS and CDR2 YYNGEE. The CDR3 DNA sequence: TGTGCCAGCAGCGTTTCTCCGTCCTACGAGCAGTACTTC. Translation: CASSVSPSYEQYF.

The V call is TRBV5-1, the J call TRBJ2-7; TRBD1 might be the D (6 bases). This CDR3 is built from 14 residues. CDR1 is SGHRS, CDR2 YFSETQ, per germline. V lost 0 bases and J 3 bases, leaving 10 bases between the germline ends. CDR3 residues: CASSLGLGGYEQYF. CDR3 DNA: TGCGCCAGCAGCTTGGGTCTAGGGGGCTACGAGCAGTACTTC.